These T cell receptor beta chains were read from a single sample in a study of T cell repertoires in cytomegalovirus infection. TCRdb re-analysed the reads in MiXCR, keeping a single row per CDR3 protein. The table has fewer than 250,000 distinct CDR3 sequences, approximately 24% seen once. The sequencing input was CD8+ T cells from PBMCs. Every receptor here comes from a human donor in good health (CMV status not recorded). Some clones in this sample may be carry-over from other donors' samples. The CDR3 runs from the conserved cysteine through the conserved F or W. Fields, in order: CDR3 protein, CDR3 DNA, D gene, clone size, V gene, J gene. A D gene is named only where the DNA matches it firmly. Some rows have no size entry. The others give once, few or many, or a class for an expanded clone.

CDR3 protein: CASSLTGTPSSYEQYF
CDR3 DNA: TGCGCCAGCAGCTTAACCGGGACTCCGAGCTCCTACGAGCAGTACTTC
D gene: NA
clone size: NA
V gene: TRBV5-1
J gene: TRBJ2-7

CDR3 protein: CSARDRQTNYGYTF
CDR3 DNA: TGCAGTGCTAGAGATAGGCAGACCAACTATGGCTACACCTTC
D gene: NA
clone size: NA
V gene: TRBV20-1
J gene: TRBJ1-2

CDR3 protein: CASSLGDWGEETQYF
CDR3 DNA: TGTGCCAGCAGCTTAGGAGACTGGGGCGAGGAGACCCAGTACTTC
D gene: NA
clone size: NA
V gene: TRBV7-2
J gene: TRBJ2-5

CDR3 protein: CASSLSYSNQPQHF
CDR3 DNA: TGTGCCAGCAGTTTGAGTTATAGCAATCAGCCCCAGCATTTT
D gene: NA
clone size: NA
V gene: TRBV27
J gene: TRBJ1-5

CDR3 protein: CASSLDEGYTF
CDR3 DNA: TGTGCCAGCAGCTTAGACGAGGGCTACACCTTC
D gene: NA
clone size: NA
V gene: TRBV7-9
J gene: TRBJ1-2

CDR3 protein: CASSLGGGPNEQFF
CDR3 DNA: TGTGCCAGCAGCTTGGGGGGGGGGCCCAATGAGCAGTTCTTC
D gene: NA
clone size: NA
V gene: TRBV7-6
J gene: TRBJ2-1

CDR3 protein: CASAIAGGGWADTQYF
CDR3 DNA: TGTGCCAGCGCGATAGCGGGGGGGGGCTGGGCAGATACGCAGTATTTT
D gene: TRBD2
clone size: few
V gene: TRBV7-2
J gene: TRBJ2-3

CDR3 protein: CASSFTTPFHGYTF
CDR3 DNA: TGTGCCAGCAGTTTCACTACGCCTTTCCATGGCTACACCTTC
D gene: NA
clone size: NA
V gene: TRBV6-6
J gene: TRBJ1-2

CDR3 protein: CASSPGTGVDTEAFF
CDR3 DNA: TGTGCCAGCAGCCCGGGGACAGGGGTGGACACTGAAGCTTTCTTT
D gene: TRBD1
clone size: NA
V gene: TRBV7-9
J gene: TRBJ1-1

CDR3 protein: CASTPGGPLFEQYF
CDR3 DNA: TGTGCCAGCACCCCAGGGGGACCCCTCTTCGAGCAGTACTTC
D gene: TRBD1
clone size: NA
V gene: TRBV7-6
J gene: TRBJ2-7

CDR3 protein: CATGQRNSSLHF
CDR3 DNA: TGTGCCACCGGACAGCGTAATTCATCCCTCCACTTT
D gene: NA
clone size: NA
V gene: TRBV27
J gene: TRBJ1-6

CDR3 protein: CASSYLQPPSSNEQFF
CDR3 DNA: TGTGCCAGCAGTTACCTACAACCGCCATCTTCCAATGAGCAGTTCTTC
D gene: NA
clone size: NA
V gene: TRBV6-5
J gene: TRBJ2-1

CDR3 protein: CASSSMDIQYF
CDR3 DNA: TGTGCCAGTTCCTCTATGGACATTCAGTACTTC
D gene: NA
clone size: NA
V gene: TRBV28
J gene: TRBJ2-4

CDR3 protein: CASSRSGTGGEKLFF
CDR3 DNA: TGTGCCAGCAGCCGTAGTGGGACAGGGGGTGAAAAACTGTTTTTT
D gene: TRBD1
clone size: many
V gene: TRBV7-8
J gene: TRBJ1-4

CDR3 protein: CASSSSPGTGLNQPQHF
CDR3 DNA: TGTGCCAGCAGTTCCTCCCCCGGGACAGGGCTTAATCAGCCCCAGCATTTT
D gene: TRBD1
clone size: NA
V gene: TRBV27
J gene: TRBJ1-5

CDR3 protein: CSVEGGTGEVSGNEQFF
CDR3 DNA: TGCAGCGTTGAGGGCGGGACAGGGGAAGTGTCCGGCAATGAGCAGTTCTTC
D gene: TRBD1
clone size: NA
V gene: TRBV29-1
J gene: TRBJ2-1

CDR3 protein: CASTGAHSNTDTQYF
CDR3 DNA: TGCGCCAGCACCGGGGCGCACTCCAACACAGATACGCAGTATTTT
D gene: NA
clone size: few
V gene: TRBV5-1
J gene: TRBJ2-3

CDR3 protein: CASSRDLYNEQFF
CDR3 DNA: TGTGCCAGCAGCCGGGACTTGTACAATGAGCAGTTCTTC
D gene: NA
clone size: few
V gene: TRBV7-3
J gene: TRBJ2-1

CDR3 protein: CASSFGTPLEAFF
CDR3 DNA: TGTGCCAGCAGCTTCGGGACACCACTCGAAGCTTTCTTT
D gene: NA
clone size: NA
V gene: TRBV11-1
J gene: TRBJ1-1

CDR3 protein: CSAGTGQANTEAFF
CDR3 DNA: TGCAGCGCCGGGACAGGGCAGGCGAACACTGAAGCTTTCTTT
D gene: TRBD1
clone size: few
V gene: TRBV29-1
J gene: TRBJ1-1

CDR3 protein: CASSEQKAFF
CDR3 DNA: TGTGCCAGCAGTGAACAAAAAGCTTTCTTT
D gene: NA
clone size: few
V gene: TRBV2
J gene: TRBJ1-1

CDR3 protein: CASSQTTHQETQYF
CDR3 DNA: TGCGCCAGCAGCCAAACGACTCACCAAGAGACCCAGTACTTC
D gene: NA
clone size: NA
V gene: TRBV4-1
J gene: TRBJ2-5

CDR3 protein: CATQPGQGYNEQFF
CDR3 DNA: TGTGCCACCCAACCGGGACAGGGGTACAATGAGCAGTTCTTC
D gene: TRBD1
clone size: NA
V gene: TRBV6-6
J gene: TRBJ2-1

CDR3 protein: CASSYPGTGNYGYTF
CDR3 DNA: TGTGCCAGCAGTTACCCTGGGACGGGGAACTATGGCTACACCTTC
D gene: NA
clone size: few
V gene: TRBV28
J gene: TRBJ1-2

CDR3 protein: CASSLATGPSYEQYF
CDR3 DNA: TGTGCCAGCAGCTTAGCGACAGGGCCTTCCTACGAGCAGTACTTC
D gene: TRBD1
clone size: few
V gene: TRBV7-7
J gene: TRBJ2-7

CDR3 protein: CASSFPTTETQYF
CDR3 DNA: TGTGCCAGCAGCTTTCCCACCACGGAGACCCAGTACTTC
D gene: NA
clone size: many
V gene: TRBV7-2
J gene: TRBJ2-5

CDR3 protein: CASSYQTGGRETQYF
CDR3 DNA: TGTGCCAGCAGCTACCAGACAGGGGGCAGGGAGACCCAGTACTTC
D gene: TRBD1
clone size: many
V gene: TRBV7-9
J gene: TRBJ2-5

CDR3 protein: CASSQVQGSYEQYF
CDR3 DNA: TGTGCCAGCAGCCAAGTTCAGGGCTCCTACGAGCAGTACTTC
D gene: NA
clone size: many
V gene: TRBV4-1
J gene: TRBJ2-7

CDR3 protein: CASSPGRVDSNQPQHF
CDR3 DNA: TGTGCCAGCAGTCCGGGCAGGGTAGATAGCAATCAGCCCCAGCATTTT
D gene: NA
clone size: NA
V gene: TRBV28
J gene: TRBJ1-5

CDR3 protein: CASRTDRNTEAFF
CDR3 DNA: TGTGCCAGCAGGACGGACAGGAACACTGAAGCTTTCTTT
D gene: NA
clone size: NA
V gene: TRBV6-5
J gene: TRBJ1-1

CDR3 protein: CASSYRGTGVGNTIYF
CDR3 DNA: TGTGCCAGCAGTTACCGCGGGACAGGGGTTGGAAACACCATATATTTT
D gene: TRBD1
clone size: NA
V gene: TRBV6-6
J gene: TRBJ1-3

CDR3 protein: CASSLAGGPNQPQHF
CDR3 DNA: TGTGCCAGCAGCTTAGCGGGGGGGCCGAATCAGCCCCAGCATTTT
D gene: NA
clone size: NA
V gene: TRBV7-8
J gene: TRBJ1-5

CDR3 protein: CSARRTLMNTEAFF
CDR3 DNA: TGCAGTGCTAGACGGACTTTAATGAACACTGAAGCTTTCTTT
D gene: NA
clone size: NA
V gene: TRBV20-1
J gene: TRBJ1-1

CDR3 protein: CSVEEDRGAWASEQFF
CDR3 DNA: TGCAGCGTTGAAGAGGACCGGGGGGCCTGGGCAAGTGAGCAGTTCTTC
D gene: NA
clone size: few
V gene: TRBV29-1
J gene: TRBJ2-1

CDR3 protein: CASSWVAKNTGELFF
CDR3 DNA: TGTGCCAGCAGCTGGGTCGCCAAGAACACCGGGGAGCTGTTTTTT
D gene: NA
clone size: many
V gene: TRBV7-6
J gene: TRBJ2-2

CDR3 protein: CASSLSGGATDTQYF
CDR3 DNA: TGTGCCAGCAGCTTAAGCGGGGGGGCTACAGATACGCAGTATTTT
D gene: TRBD2
clone size: few
V gene: TRBV7-3
J gene: TRBJ2-3

CDR3 protein: CATSLADYNEQFF
CDR3 DNA: TGTGCCACCAGCTTAGCGGATTACAATGAGCAGTTCTTC
D gene: NA
clone size: NA
V gene: TRBV24-1
J gene: TRBJ2-1

CDR3 protein: CASPSVDTEAFF
CDR3 DNA: TGTGCCAGCCCTTCGGTGGACACTGAAGCTTTCTTT
D gene: NA
clone size: few
V gene: TRBV7-2
J gene: TRBJ1-1

CDR3 protein: CASSEGLAGEGGADTQYF
CDR3 DNA: TGTGCCAGCAGCGAAGGACTAGCGGGGGAAGGGGGCGCAGATACGCAGTATTTT
D gene: TRBD2
clone size: NA
V gene: TRBV9
J gene: TRBJ2-3

CDR3 protein: CASSLTQRGYEQYF
CDR3 DNA: TGTGCCAGCAGTTTAACCCAGCGGGGCTACGAGCAGTACTTC
D gene: TRBD2
clone size: NA
V gene: TRBV12-3/TRBV12-4
J gene: TRBJ2-7

CDR3 protein: CASGTVSEAFF
CDR3 DNA: TGTGCCAGCGGGACAGTATCTGAAGCTTTCTTT
D gene: TRBD1
clone size: NA
V gene: TRBV6-1
J gene: TRBJ1-1

CDR3 protein: CASIPGNTDTQYF
CDR3 DNA: TGTGCCAGCATTCCCGGAAACACAGATACGCAGTATTTT
D gene: NA
clone size: NA
V gene: TRBV2
J gene: TRBJ2-3

CDR3 protein: CASSKGYSYNEQFF
CDR3 DNA: TGTGCCAGCAGCAAGGGGTACTCCTACAATGAGCAGTTCTTC
D gene: NA
clone size: many
V gene: TRBV28
J gene: TRBJ2-1

CDR3 protein: CASSMINSPLHF
CDR3 DNA: TGTGCCAGCAGCATGATTAATTCACCCCTCCACTTT
D gene: NA
clone size: many
V gene: TRBV7-9
J gene: TRBJ1-6

CDR3 protein: CSASGTIDTDTQYF
CDR3 DNA: TGCAGTGCTAGTGGGACTATTGACACAGATACGCAGTATTTT
D gene: TRBD2
clone size: NA
V gene: TRBV20-1
J gene: TRBJ2-3

CDR3 protein: CASSLEQGVSNTGELFF
CDR3 DNA: TGTGCCAGCAGCTTAGAACAGGGGGTTTCAAACACCGGGGAGCTGTTTTTT
D gene: TRBD1
clone size: NA
V gene: TRBV7-8
J gene: TRBJ2-2

CDR3 protein: CASSLTSGGTYEQYF
CDR3 DNA: TGTGCCAGCAGCTTAACCAGCGGGGGGACCTACGAGCAGTACTTC
D gene: TRBD2
clone size: many
V gene: TRBV7-8
J gene: TRBJ2-7

CDR3 protein: CATRQGENEQFF
CDR3 DNA: TGTGCCACCCGACAGGGGGAGAATGAGCAGTTCTTC
D gene: TRBD1
clone size: few
V gene: TRBV19
J gene: TRBJ2-1

CDR3 protein: CASSLGLAGDYTDTQYF
CDR3 DNA: TGTGCCAGCAGCTTAGGTCTAGCGGGGGACTACACAGATACGCAGTATTTT
D gene: TRBD2
clone size: NA
V gene: TRBV7-6
J gene: TRBJ2-3

CDR3 protein: CASSLGQASYEQYF
CDR3 DNA: TGTGCCAGCAGCTTGGGACAGGCGTCCTACGAGCAGTACTTC
D gene: TRBD1
clone size: many
V gene: TRBV28
J gene: TRBJ2-7

CDR3 protein: CASSEYRFWPQHF
CDR3 DNA: TGTGCCAGCAGTGAATACCGGTTTTGGCCCCAGCATTTT
D gene: NA
clone size: many
V gene: TRBV2
J gene: TRBJ1-5

CDR3 protein: CASTSYRVYHTGELFF
CDR3 DNA: TGTGCCAGCACCTCTTACAGGGTTTATCACACCGGGGAGCTGTTTTTT
D gene: NA
clone size: few
V gene: TRBV7-9
J gene: TRBJ2-2

CDR3 protein: CASSLIGMNTEAFF
CDR3 DNA: TGTGCCAGCAGTTTAATTGGTATGAACACTGAAGCTTTCTTT
D gene: NA
clone size: many
V gene: TRBV12-3/TRBV12-4
J gene: TRBJ1-1

CDR3 protein: CSVEMLGIGETQYF
CDR3 DNA: TGCAGCGTTGAGATGTTGGGGATTGGAGAGACCCAGTACTTC
D gene: NA
clone size: few
V gene: TRBV29-1
J gene: TRBJ2-5

CDR3 protein: CASSPTGTGGRETQYF
CDR3 DNA: TGTGCCAGCAGCCCGACCGGGACAGGGGGAAGAGAGACCCAGTACTTC
D gene: TRBD1
clone size: few
V gene: TRBV7-2
J gene: TRBJ2-5

CDR3 protein: CASSLRVLGTQYF
CDR3 DNA: TGTGCCAGCAGTTTAAGGGTTCTCGGGACCCAGTACTTC
D gene: NA
clone size: many
V gene: TRBV12-3/TRBV12-4
J gene: TRBJ2-5

CDR3 protein: CASSSVGTGDYNEQFF
CDR3 DNA: TGTGCCAGCAGTTCCGTCGGGACAGGGGACTACAATGAGCAGTTCTTC
D gene: TRBD1
clone size: NA
V gene: TRBV6-2/TRBV6-3
J gene: TRBJ2-1